The TCR beta chain described here comes from a study of T cells in Graves' hyperthyroidism and ophthalmopathy. Study-level findings and limits: Researchers found most expanded thyroid clonotypes above 0.001 in blood as well. Ophthalmopathy could be told apart from stable hyperthyroidism with a 13 V-J model.

After removal of 1 base from V and 5 bases from J, the junction contained 6 bases not matched to a gene. CDR3 length: 15 residues. Germline V gene sequence: CDR1 SGHTA, CDR2 FQGTGA. The investigators amplified TCR beta CDR3 regions from RNA transcripts. Carried out on the TCR CDR3, a first-round RT-PCR used the HTBI primer set. TCRdb independently ran MiXCR on the multiplex PCR reads; one entry per CDR3 protein. The sample shows roughly 640,000 distinct CDR3 sequences, roughly 15% of them seen only once. Comments on this clonotype: What it binds is unknown.

The sample comprised blood. The TCR sequence derives from a woman aged 35 to 49 with Graves' ophthalmopathy. The V call is TRBV7-3, the J call TRBJ2-3, with 7 bases aligning to TRBD2. CDR3 nucleotides: TGTGCCAGCAGCTTAAAAGGACTAGGCAAAGATACGCAGTATTTT. Its translation: CASSLKGLGKDTQYF.